Listed here are 21 T cell receptor beta chains from one sample, sequenced in a study of blood T cell repertoires in COVID-19. Sequencing used immunoSEQ multiplex PCR; TCRdb keeps in-frame clones, though not all of them. In the table there are some 40,000 clones, more than 80% of which are singletons. Specimen: peripheral blood. The receptors here all came from a man aged 50 to 60 with COVID-19, enrolled during active disease.

The chain uses TRBV6-5 and TRBJ1-5; D not certain. Deletions cut 2 bases from V and 4 bases from J, with 12 bases between. The CDR3 extends over 15 amino acids. Germline CDR1 is MNHEY and CDR2 is SVGAGI. The CDR3: CASSYDGSLNQPQHF. CDR3 coding DNA: TGTGCCAGCAGTTACGACGGGTCTTTGAATCAGCCCCAGCATTTT.

The CDR3 DNA follows: TGTGCCAGCAGCCTCTTTCGGGATTCCTACGAGCAGTACTTC. Its translation is CASSLFRDSYEQYF. The rearrangement links TRBV27 to TRBJ2-7; TRBD2 is a possible D gene (5 bases). CDR1 is MNHEY and CDR2 is SMNVEV in the germline V gene (reference sequence). This CDR3 has 14 amino acids. Trimming stripped 6 bases from V and 1 base from J, with 13 bases between.

This sequence joins TRBV28 and TRBJ2-1; 11 positions agree with TRBD2. Germline V lookup: CDR1 MDHEN, CDR2 SYDVKM. This CDR3 is built from 15 residues. J gave up 6 bases and V 5 bases, and 6 bases lay outside the gene matches. In DNA, the CDR3 is TGTGCCAGCAGTCCTACTAGCGGGAGAGCCAATGAGCAGTTCTTC. It specifies CASSPTSGRANEQFF.

The chain recombines TRBV29-1 with TRBJ2-7, with D possibly being TRBD1 (6 bases). Per the germline V gene, CDR1 is SQVTM and CDR2 is ANQGSEA. V gave up 2 bases and J gave up 0 bases, with 11 bases separating them. This CDR3 region has 14 residues. CDR3 amino acids: CSVESQGSSYEQYF. DNA of the CDR3: TGCAGCGTTGAATCCCAGGGGAGCTCCTACGAGCAGTACTTC.

This rearrangement joins TRBV6-1 to TRBJ1-6; unclear D gene. The CDR3 loop spans 19 amino acids. Trimming removed 0 bases from V and 5 bases from J, with 20 bases in between. The germline CDR1 and CDR2 sequences are MNHNS and SASEGT. Here the CDR3 DNA reads TGTGCCAGCAGTGAAGCGAGGGCACCCCAGGCTGGGGATAATTCACCCCTCCACTTT. It is translated as CASSEARAPQAGDNSPLHF.

The chain combines TRBV5-1 with TRBJ2-6; the D gene is possibly TRBD1 (5 bases). The CDR3 runs 14 residues. Trimming stripped 7 bases from V and 0 bases from J, with 8 bases between. CDR1 SGHRS and CDR2 YFSETQ come from the germline V gene. CDR3 DNA: TGCGCCAGCCGAGACAGCTCTGGGGCCAACGTCCTGACTTTC. Its protein is CASRDSSGANVLTF.

The chain uses TRBV5-6 and TRBJ2-7; 10 bases are a match to TRBD1. J lost 6 bases, V lost 4 bases, and 7 bases had no gene match. Germline CDR1 is SGHDT and CDR2 is YYEEEE. CDR3 length equals 14 residues. CDR3 sequence reads: CASSLGQGWGEQYF. CDR3 DNA: TGTGCCAGCAGCCTGGGACAGGGGTGGGGCGAGCAGTACTTC.

The genes are TRBV7-2 and TRBJ2-4, with 10 bases aligning to TRBD1. This CDR3 contains 14 residues. Germline CDR1 and CDR2: SGHTA and FQGNSA. V trimming: 1 base; J trimming: 9 bases; junction bases outside the gene matches: 3. The chain's CDR3 is CASSLGQGAGIQYF. The DNA for the CDR3 is TGTGCCAGCAGCTTAGGACAGGGGGCGGGCATTCAGTACTTC. The entire variable domain, with the rest obtained from reference TRBV7-2 and TRBJ2-4, is as follows: GAGVSQSPSNKVTEKGKDVELRCDPISGHTALYWYRQSLGQGLEFLIYFQGNSAPDKSGLPSDRFSAERTGGSVSTLTIQRTQQEDSAVYLCASSLGQGAGIQYFGAGTRLSVL.

The genes are TRBV9 and TRBJ1-4; D may be TRBD1 (6 bases). Germline V gene data show CDR1 as SGDLS and CDR2 as YYNGEE. This CDR3 has 16 residues. Deletions cut 2 bases from V and 0 bases from J, with 11 bases between. The CDR3 is CASSVTTGSTNEKLFF. In DNA, the CDR3 is TGTGCCAGCAGCGTTACGACAGGCTCAACTAATGAAAAACTGTTTTTT.

V gene TRBV28 combines with J gene TRBJ1-5; weak D call: TRBD1 (5 bases). Germline V gene data show CDR1 as MDHEN and CDR2 as SYDVKM. This CDR3 has 16 amino acids. V was shortened by 2 bases and J by 0 bases, with 11 bases between the two germline ends. CDR3 sequence: CASSLRGYYSNQPQHF. The CDR3 region has the DNA TGTGCCAGCAGTTTAAGGGGCTATTATAGCAATCAGCCCCAGCATTTT.

This clone showed up just a few times. The rearrangement uses TRBV9 and TRBJ1-5, with 7 bases matching TRBD1. The ends lost 0 bases at V and 2 bases at J; junction bases unmatched: 2. The length of the CDR3 is 15 residues. Germline V gives CDR1 SGDLS, CDR2 YYNGEE. DNA of the CDR3: TGTGCCAGCAGCGTAGGTACAGGGGGCAATCAGCCCCAGCATTTT. Amino acids: CASSVGTGGNQPQHF.

The genes are TRBV19 and TRBJ1-5; D is unresolved. V lost 6 bases and J 7 bases, leaving 10 bases between the germline ends. CDR1 and CDR2 (germline): LNHDA, SQIVND (reference sequence). The CDR3 contains 12 residues. The CDR3 here is CASRREGQPQHF. The CDR3 DNA reads as TGTGCCAGTAGGAGGGAAGGGCAGCCCCAGCATTTT.

This rearrangement joins TRBV2 to TRBJ1-2, with D possibly TRBD1 on 5 matching bases. V was trimmed by 7 bases and J by 4 bases, leaving 16 bases between them. This CDR3 contains 14 residues. CDR1 and CDR2 (germline): SNHLY, FYNNEI. The CDR3 is CASNEIPGPYGYTF. In DNA, the CDR3 is TGTGCCAGCAATGAGATTCCAGGGCCCTATGGCTACACCTTC.

This chain joins TRBV19 and TRBJ2-7, with TRBD1 matching over 9 bases. Germline lookup yields CDR1 LNHDA and CDR2 SQIVND (reference sequence). V shed 2 bases, J shed 2 bases, and the junction held 4 bases outside the gene matches. CDR3 length equals 15 residues. The CDR3 loop reads CASSISGQGPYEQYF. The CDR3 DNA sequence: TGTGCCAGTAGTATATCGGGACAGGGACCCTACGAGCAGTACTTC.

J is TRBJ2-7 and V is TRBV12-3 or TRBV12-4, with D unclear. This CDR3 region has 13 residues. Trimming shortened V by 6 bases and J by 3 bases, and 12 bases separated the two germline ends. CDR3 in DNA: TGTGCCAGCAGGACCGACATTGGCTACGAGCAGTACTTC. It codes for CASRTDIGYEQYF.

The chain couples TRBV29-1 to TRBJ2-5, with TRBD2 matching over 13 bases. V lost 7 bases and J lost 9; bases outside the gene matches: 11. Germline-derived CDR1 and CDR2 are SQVTM and ANQGSEA. The CDR3 length is 14 residues. CDR3 sequence (DNA): TGCAGCGCCGGGACTAGCGGGACCGGGGGGCCCCAGTACTTC. It encodes CSAGTSGTGGPQYF.

The chain combines TRBV7-2 with TRBJ2-5; 10 bases line up with TRBD1. Germline-derived CDR1 and CDR2 are SGHTA and FQGNSA. The CDR3 has 14 residues. The V segment lost 4 bases and the J segment 4 bases; nucleotides outside the gene matches: 3. CDR3: CASSSGQGRETQYF. The CDR3 DNA reads as TGTGCCAGCAGCTCGGGACAGGGGAGAGAGACCCAGTACTTC.

To note about this clone: Other DNA sequences in this specimen translate into the identical CDR3. The CDR3 coding sequence is TGCGCCAGCAGCTTGCCAGGGTATGGCTACACCTTC. It specifies CASSLPGYGYTF. The chain carries TRBV5-1 and TRBJ1-2, with D tentatively TRBD1 (5 bases). The CDR3 runs 12 residues. Germline V gene lookup returns CDR1 SGHRS and CDR2 YFSETQ. The V end was cut by 1 base, the J end by 5 bases, with 6 bases between.

The V call is TRBV27, the J call TRBJ1-5, with 8 nucleotides matching TRBD1. The CDR3 runs to 14 residues. V dropped 5 bases and J dropped 10; count of bases not matched to a gene: 10. The germline CDR1 and CDR2 sequences are MNHEY and SMNVEV (reference sequence). CDR3 residues: CASSPRTGTLPQHF. For the CDR3, the DNA is TGTGCCAGCAGTCCGCGGACAGGGACTCTCCCCCAGCATTTT.

The gene calls are TRBV5-1 and TRBJ2-1, with D possibly being TRBD2 (6 bases). CDR1 SGHRS and CDR2 YFSETQ come from the germline V gene. V lost 0 bases and J lost 6, with 13 bases in between. The CDR3 has 15 residues. CDR3 DNA: TGCGCCAGCAGCTTGGGTCCCGGAGGGGCCAATGAGCAGTTCTTC. This encodes CASSLGPGGANEQFF.

The CDR3 protein is CASSVTGARDEQFF. The CDR3 nucleotides are TGTGCCAGCAGCGTTACGGGAGCGCGGGATGAGCAGTTCTTC. This chain links TRBV9 with TRBJ2-1; weak D call: TRBD2 (6 bases). Trimming pared 2 bases from V and 8 bases from J, leaving 14 bases between. The CDR3 is 14 residues long. Per the germline V gene, CDR1 is SGDLS and CDR2 is YYNGEE.